This TCR beta chain comes out of a study of blood T cell repertoires in COVID-19. Turning to the study itself: Collection of acute and convalescent COVID-19 samples took place in the United States, Italy and Spain.

In the authors' workflow: Amplification from reference gene primers served as the basis for estimated nucleated cell counts. Sequenced by immunoSEQ multiplex PCR; TCRdb stores in-frame clones only, minus some. V and J calls and clone size are those listed in that table; D and trimming were worked out from the DNA. Here the sample spans roughly 200,000 clones, 70% to 90% being singletons. This CDR3 has 16 amino acids. The V and J ends lost 0 bases and 8 bases, in that order; junction bases with no gene match: 9. Germline-derived CDR1 and CDR2 are SGDLS and YYNGEE. Sequences were obtained from peripheral blood. The chain combines TRBV9 with TRBJ1-3; 9 bases agree with TRBD1. The sequence derives from a man between 60 and 75 years old with acute or convalescent COVID-19. The CDR3 protein is CASSVAAGTGLDTIYF. DNA for the CDR3: TGTGCCAGCAGCGTAGCAGCAGGGACAGGGCTGGACACCATATATTTT. The whole variable domain, remainder taken from reference TRBV9 and TRBJ1-3, is DSGVTQTPKHLITATGQRVTLRCSPRSGDLSVYWYQQSLDQGLQFLIQYYNGEERAKGNILERFSAQQFPDLHSELNLSSLELGDSALYFCASSVAAGTGLDTIYFGEGSWLTVV.